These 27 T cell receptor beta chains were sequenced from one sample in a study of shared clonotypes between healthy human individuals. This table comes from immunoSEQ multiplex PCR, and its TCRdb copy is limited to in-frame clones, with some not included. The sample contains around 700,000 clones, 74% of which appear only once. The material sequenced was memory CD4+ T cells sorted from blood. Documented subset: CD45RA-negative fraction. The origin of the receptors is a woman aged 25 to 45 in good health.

CDR3 in DNA: TGTGCCAGCAGTCTCCCCGGACGGAGTGAAGCTTTCTTT. As protein: CASSLPGRSEAFF. V gene TRBV27 combines with J gene TRBJ1-1; D unclear. Germline V lookup: CDR1 MNHEY, CDR2 SMNVEV (reference sequence). Trimming took off 5 bases at V and 7 bases at J, with 14 bases between the two ends. This CDR3 has 13 residues.

CDR3 DNA sequence: TGCGCCAGCAGCCAAAGCATAGGAGGACTAGCGGGAGCCAAAGATACGCAGTATTTT. It translates to CASSQSIGGLAGAKDTQYF. The chain is built from TRBV4-1 and TRBJ2-3, with 13 bases lining up with TRBD2. Germline V gene lookup returns CDR1 MGHRA and CDR2 YSYEKL. V shed 2 bases, J shed 5 bases, and the junction held 13 bases outside the gene matches. The CDR3 length is 19 residues.

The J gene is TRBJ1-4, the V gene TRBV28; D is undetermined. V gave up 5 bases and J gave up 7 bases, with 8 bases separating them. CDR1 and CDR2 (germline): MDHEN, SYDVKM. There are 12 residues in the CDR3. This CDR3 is CASSQKGEKLFF. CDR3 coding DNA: TGTGCCAGCAGTCAGAAGGGTGAAAAACTGTTTTTT.

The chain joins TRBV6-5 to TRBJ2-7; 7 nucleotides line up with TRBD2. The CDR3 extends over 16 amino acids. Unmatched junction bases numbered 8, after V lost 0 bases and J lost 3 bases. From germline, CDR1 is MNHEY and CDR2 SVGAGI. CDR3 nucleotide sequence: TGTGCCAGCAGTTACTCCTTTGGGTCTAGCGGCTACGAGCAGTACTTC. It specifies CASSYSFGSSGYEQYF.

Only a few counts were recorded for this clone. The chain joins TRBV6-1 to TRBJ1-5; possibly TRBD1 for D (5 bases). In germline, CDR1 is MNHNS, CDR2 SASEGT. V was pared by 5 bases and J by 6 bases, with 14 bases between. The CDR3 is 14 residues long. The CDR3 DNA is TGTGCCAGCAGTTGGACGGGACTCGGTCAGCCCCAGCATTTT. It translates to CASSWTGLGQPQHF.

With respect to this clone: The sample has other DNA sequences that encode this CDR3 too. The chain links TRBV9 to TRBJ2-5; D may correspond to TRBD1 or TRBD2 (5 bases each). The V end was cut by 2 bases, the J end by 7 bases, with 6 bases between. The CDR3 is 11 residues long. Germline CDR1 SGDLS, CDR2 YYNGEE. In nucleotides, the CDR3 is TGTGCCAGCAGCGTTGGGGGGACCCAGTACTTC. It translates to CASSVGGTQYF.

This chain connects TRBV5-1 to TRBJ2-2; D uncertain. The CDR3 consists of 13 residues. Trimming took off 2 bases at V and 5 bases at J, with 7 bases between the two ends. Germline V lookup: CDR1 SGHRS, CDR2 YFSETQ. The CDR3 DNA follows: TGCGCCAGCAGCTTTGAAGGGACCGGGGAGCTGTTTTTT. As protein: CASSFEGTGELFF.

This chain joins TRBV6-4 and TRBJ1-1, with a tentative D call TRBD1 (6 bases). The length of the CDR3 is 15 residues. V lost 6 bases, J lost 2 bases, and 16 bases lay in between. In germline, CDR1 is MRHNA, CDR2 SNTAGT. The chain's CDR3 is CASSSRVGGNTEAFF. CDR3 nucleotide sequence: TGTGCCAGCAGCTCGAGGGTAGGGGGAAACACTGAAGCTTTCTTT.

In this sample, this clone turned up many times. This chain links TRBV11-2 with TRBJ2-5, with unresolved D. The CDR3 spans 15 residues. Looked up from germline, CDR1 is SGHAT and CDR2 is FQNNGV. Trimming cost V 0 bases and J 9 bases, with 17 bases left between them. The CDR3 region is CASSLDPPVLRAQYF. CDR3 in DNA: TGTGCCAGCAGCTTAGATCCCCCTGTATTGCGAGCCCAGTACTTC.

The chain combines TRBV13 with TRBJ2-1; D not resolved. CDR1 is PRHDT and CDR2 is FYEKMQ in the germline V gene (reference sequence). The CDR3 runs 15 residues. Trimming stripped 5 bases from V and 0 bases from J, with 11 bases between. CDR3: CASSLRRSSYNEQFF. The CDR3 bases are TGTGCCAGCAGCCTTCGACGGAGCTCCTACAATGAGCAGTTCTTC. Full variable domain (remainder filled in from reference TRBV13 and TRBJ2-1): AAGVIQSPRHLIKEKRETATLKCYPIPRHDTVYWYQQGPGQDPQFLISFYEKMQSDKGSIPDRFSAQQFSDYHSELNMSSLELGDSALYFCASSLRRSSYNEQFFGPGTRLTVL.

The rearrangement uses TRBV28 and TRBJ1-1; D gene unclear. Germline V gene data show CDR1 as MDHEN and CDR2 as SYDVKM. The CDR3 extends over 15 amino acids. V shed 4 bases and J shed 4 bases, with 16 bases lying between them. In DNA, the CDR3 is TGTGCCAGCAGTTCCCCGGCAACCCCCACCACTGAAGCTTTCTTT. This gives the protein CASSSPATPTTEAFF.

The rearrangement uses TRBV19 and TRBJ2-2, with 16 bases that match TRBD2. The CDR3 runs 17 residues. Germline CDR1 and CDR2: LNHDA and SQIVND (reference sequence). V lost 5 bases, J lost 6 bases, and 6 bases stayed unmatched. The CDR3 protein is CASSSGLAGGIPGELFF. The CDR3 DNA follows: TGTGCCAGTAGTTCGGGACTAGCGGGAGGGATCCCCGGGGAGCTGTTTTTT.

CDR3 coding DNA: TGTGCCAGTAGTATGTACAGGGGATTCAAAAACATTCAGTACTTC. It specifies CASSMYRGFKNIQYF. The V gene is TRBV19, the J gene TRBJ2-4; TRBD1 agrees at 7 bases. Germline CDR1 and CDR2: LNHDA and SQIVND (reference sequence). V was pared by 3 bases and J by 3 bases, with 5 bases of the junction left unmatched. The length of the CDR3 is 15 residues.

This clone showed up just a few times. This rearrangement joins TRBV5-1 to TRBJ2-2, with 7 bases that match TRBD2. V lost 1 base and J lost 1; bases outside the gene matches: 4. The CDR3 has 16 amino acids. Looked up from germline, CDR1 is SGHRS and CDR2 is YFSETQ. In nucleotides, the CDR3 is TGCGCCAGCAGCTTGCTTAGCGGGTTGAACACCGGGGAGCTGTTTTTT. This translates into CASSLLSGLNTGELFF.

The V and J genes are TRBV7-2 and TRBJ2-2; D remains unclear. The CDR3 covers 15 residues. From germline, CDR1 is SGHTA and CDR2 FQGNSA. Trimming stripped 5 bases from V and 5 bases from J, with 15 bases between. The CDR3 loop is CASSPMTAGTGELFF. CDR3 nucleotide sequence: TGTGCCAGCAGCCCGATGACTGCCGGGACCGGGGAGCTGTTTTTT.

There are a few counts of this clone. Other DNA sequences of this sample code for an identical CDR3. The CDR3: CASSGVNEKLFF. DNA of the CDR3: TGTGCCAGCAGCGGAGTAAATGAAAAACTGTTTTTT. This chain connects TRBV28 to TRBJ1-4; the D is unclear. CDR1 is MDHEN, CDR2 SYDVKM, per germline. This CDR3 region has 12 residues. Trimming stripped 6 bases from V and 5 bases from J, with 7 bases between.

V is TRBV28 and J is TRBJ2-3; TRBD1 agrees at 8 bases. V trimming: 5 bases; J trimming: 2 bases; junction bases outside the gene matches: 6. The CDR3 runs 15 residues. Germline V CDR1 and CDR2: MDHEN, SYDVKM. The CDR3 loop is CASSQIQGATDTQYF. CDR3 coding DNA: TGTGCCAGCAGTCAGATCCAGGGGGCCACAGATACGCAGTATTTT.

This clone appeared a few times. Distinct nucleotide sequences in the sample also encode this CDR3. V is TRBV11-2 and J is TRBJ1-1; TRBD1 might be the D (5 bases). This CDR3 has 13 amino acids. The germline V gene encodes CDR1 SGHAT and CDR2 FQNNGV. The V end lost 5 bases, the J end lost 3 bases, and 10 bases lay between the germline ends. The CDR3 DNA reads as TGTGCCAGCAGCCTATTAGGGGACACTGAAGCTTTCTTT. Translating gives CASSLLGDTEAFF.

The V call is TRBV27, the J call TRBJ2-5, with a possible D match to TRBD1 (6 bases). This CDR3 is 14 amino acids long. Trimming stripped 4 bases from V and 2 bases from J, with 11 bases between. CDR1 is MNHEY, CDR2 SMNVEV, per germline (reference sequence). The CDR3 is CASSYRQDQETQYF. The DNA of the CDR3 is TGTGCCAGCAGTTACCGACAGGATCAAGAGACCCAGTACTTC.

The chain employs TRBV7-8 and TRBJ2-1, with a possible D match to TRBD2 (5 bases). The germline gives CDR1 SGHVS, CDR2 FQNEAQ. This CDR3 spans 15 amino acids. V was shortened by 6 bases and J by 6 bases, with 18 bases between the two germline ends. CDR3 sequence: CASRPRTAPFNEQFF. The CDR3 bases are TGTGCCAGCAGACCTCGGACTGCTCCCTTCAATGAGCAGTTCTTC.

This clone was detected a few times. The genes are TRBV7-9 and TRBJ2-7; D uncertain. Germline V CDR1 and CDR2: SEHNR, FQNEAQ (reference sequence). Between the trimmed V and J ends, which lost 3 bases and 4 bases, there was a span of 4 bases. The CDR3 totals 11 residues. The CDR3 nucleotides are TGTGCCAGCAGCTTTCGGTACGAGCAGTACTTC. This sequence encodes CASSFRYEQYF.

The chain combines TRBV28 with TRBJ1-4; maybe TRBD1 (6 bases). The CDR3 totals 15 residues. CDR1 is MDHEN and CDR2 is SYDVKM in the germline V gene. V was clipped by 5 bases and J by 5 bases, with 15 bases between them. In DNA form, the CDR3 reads TGTGCCAGCAGTCCCCAGGGGCAGCTCAATGAAAAACTGTTTTTT. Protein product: CASSPQGQLNEKLFF.

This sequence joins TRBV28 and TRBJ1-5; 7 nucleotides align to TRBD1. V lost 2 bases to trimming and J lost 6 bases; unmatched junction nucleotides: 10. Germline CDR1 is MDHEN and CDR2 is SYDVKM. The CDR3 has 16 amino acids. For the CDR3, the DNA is TGTGCCAGCAGTTTAAGGGTAGGGGGCTTGTTTCAGCCCCAGCATTTT. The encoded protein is CASSLRVGGLFQPQHF.

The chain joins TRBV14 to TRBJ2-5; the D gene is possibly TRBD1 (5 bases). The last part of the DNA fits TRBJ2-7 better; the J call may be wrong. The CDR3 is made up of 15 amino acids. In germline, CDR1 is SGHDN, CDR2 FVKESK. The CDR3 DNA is TGTGCCAGCAGCCACCCGGCTGGGGCTTCCTACGAGCAGTACTTC. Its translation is CASSHPAGASYEQYF.

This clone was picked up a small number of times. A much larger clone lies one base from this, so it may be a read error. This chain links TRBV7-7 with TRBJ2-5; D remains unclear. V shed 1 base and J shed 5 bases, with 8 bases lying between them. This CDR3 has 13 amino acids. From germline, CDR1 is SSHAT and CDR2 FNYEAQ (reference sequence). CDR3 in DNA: TGTGCCAGCAGCTTAGGGGTATGGGAGACCCAGTACTTC. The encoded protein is CASSLGVWETQYF.

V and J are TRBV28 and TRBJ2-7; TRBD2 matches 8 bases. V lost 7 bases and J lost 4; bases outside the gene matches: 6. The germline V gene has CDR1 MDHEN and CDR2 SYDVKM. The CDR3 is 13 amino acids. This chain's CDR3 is CASTRGGVYEQYF. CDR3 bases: TGTGCCAGCACCCGGGGGGGTGTTTACGAGCAGTACTTC.

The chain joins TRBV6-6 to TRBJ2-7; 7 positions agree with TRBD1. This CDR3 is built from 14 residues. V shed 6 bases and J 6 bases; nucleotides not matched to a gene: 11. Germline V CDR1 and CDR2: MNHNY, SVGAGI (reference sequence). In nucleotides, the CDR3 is TGTGCCAGCAGCCTATATCCGACAGGGCTCGAGCAGTACTTC. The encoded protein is CASSLYPTGLEQYF.